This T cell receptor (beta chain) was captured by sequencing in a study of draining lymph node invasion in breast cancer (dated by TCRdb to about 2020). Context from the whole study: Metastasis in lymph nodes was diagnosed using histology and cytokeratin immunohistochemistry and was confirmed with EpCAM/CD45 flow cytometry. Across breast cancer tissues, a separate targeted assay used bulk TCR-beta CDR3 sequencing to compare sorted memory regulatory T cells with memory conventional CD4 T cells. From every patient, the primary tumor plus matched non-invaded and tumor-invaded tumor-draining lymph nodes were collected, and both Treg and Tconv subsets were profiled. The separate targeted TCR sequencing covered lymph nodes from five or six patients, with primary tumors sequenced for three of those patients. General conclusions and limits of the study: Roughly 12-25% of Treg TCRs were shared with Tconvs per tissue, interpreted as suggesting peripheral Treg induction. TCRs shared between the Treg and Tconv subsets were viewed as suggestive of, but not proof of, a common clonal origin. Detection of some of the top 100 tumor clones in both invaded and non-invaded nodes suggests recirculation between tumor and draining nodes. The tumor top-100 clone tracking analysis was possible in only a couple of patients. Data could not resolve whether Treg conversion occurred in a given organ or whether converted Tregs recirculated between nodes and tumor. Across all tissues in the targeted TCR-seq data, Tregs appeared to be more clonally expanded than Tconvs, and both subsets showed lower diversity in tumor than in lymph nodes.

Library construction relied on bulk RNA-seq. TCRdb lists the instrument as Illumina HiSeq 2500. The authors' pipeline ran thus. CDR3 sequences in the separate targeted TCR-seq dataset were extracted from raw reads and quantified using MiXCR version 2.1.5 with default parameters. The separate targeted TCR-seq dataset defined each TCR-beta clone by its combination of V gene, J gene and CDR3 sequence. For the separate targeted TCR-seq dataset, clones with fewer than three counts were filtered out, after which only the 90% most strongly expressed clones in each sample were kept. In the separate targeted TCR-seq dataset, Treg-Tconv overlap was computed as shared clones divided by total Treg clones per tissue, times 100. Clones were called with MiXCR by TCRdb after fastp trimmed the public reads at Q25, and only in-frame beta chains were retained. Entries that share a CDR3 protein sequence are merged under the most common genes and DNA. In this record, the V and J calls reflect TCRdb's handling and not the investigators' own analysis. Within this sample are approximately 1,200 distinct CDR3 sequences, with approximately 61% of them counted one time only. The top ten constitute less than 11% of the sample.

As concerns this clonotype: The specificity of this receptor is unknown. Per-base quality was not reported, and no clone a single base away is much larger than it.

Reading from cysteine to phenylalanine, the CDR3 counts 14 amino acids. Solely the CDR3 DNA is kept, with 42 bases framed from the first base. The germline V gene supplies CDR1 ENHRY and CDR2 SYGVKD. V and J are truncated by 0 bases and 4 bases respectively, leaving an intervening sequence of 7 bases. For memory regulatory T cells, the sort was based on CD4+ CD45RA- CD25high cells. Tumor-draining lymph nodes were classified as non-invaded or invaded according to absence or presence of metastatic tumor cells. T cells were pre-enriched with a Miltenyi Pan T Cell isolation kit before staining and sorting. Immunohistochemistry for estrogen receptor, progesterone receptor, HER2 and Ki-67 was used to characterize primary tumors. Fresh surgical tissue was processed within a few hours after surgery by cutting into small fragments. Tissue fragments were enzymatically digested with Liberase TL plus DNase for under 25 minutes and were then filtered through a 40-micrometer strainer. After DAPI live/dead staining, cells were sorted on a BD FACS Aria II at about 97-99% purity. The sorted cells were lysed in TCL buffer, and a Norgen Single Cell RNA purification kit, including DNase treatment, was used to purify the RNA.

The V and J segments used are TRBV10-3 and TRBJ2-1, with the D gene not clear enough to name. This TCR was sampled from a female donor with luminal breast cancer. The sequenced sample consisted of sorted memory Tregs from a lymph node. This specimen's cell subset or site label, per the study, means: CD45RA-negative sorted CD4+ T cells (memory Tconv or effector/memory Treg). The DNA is TGTGCCATCAGTGAGTCGTTTGGGTACAATGAGCAGTTCTTC. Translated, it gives CAISESFGYNEQFF.